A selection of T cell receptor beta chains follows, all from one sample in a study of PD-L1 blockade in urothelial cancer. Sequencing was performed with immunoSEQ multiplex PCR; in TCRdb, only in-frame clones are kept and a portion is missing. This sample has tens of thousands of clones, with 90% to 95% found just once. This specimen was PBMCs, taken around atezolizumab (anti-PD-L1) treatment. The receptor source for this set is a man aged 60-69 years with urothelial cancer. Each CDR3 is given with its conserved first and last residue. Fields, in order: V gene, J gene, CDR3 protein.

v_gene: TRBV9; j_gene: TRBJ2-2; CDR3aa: CASSVDGDTYTGELFF
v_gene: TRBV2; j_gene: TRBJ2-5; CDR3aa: CASSEWRGQETQYF
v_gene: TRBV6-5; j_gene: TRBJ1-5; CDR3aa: CASSLTGYGQPQHF
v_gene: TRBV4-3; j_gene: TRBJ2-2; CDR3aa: CASSQTGTANTGELFF
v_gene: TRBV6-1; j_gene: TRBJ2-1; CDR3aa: CASSERRDPTREQFF
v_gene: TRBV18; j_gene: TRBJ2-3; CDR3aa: CASSPGRTSGGPGGTDTQYF
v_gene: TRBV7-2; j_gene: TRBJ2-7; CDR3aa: CASSLWGGDEQYF
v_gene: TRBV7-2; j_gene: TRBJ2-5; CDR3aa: CASSPVGLAGELSKETQYF
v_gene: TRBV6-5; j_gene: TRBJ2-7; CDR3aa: CASSYPSQGGNYEQYF
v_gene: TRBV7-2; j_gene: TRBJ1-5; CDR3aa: CASSLDSRVVQPQHF
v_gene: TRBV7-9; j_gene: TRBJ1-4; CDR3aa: CASSFQEGDEKLFF
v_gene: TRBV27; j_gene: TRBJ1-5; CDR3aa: CASSLSAGVQPQHF
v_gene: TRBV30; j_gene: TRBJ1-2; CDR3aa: CACPDSINYGYTF
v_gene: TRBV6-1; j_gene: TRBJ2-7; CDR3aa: CARGQTVSYEQYF
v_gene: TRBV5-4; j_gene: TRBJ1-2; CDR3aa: CASSSSGATYGYTF
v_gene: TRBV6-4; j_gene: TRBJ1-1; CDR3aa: CASSETGGRTEAFF
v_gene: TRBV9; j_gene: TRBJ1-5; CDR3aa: CASSVEGGWAENSNQPQHF
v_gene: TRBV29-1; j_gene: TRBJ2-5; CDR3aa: CSVGETSGSLETQYF
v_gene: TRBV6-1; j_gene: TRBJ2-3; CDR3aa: CASSTYRGTDTQYF
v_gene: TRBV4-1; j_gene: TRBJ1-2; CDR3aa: CASSQDFLDRGQVHGYTF
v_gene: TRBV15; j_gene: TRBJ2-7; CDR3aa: CATSVRLYEQYF
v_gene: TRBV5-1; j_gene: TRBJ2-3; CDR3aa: CASSPGTSLDTQYF
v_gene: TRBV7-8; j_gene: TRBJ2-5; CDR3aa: CASRGQGAWETQYF
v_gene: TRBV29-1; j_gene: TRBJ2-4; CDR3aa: CSVDPQGRGRAKNIQYF
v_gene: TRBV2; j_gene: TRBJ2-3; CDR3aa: CASSGEVGDTQYF
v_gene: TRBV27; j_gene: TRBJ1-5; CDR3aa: CASSLSENQPQHF
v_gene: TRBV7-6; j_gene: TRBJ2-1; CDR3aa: CASSLVPAGEQFF
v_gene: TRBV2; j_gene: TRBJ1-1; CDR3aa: CASSPQWNTEAFF
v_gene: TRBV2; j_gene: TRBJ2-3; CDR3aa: CASSELGVGTDTQYF
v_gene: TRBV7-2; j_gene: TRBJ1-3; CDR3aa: CASSRTLRGQISGNTIYF
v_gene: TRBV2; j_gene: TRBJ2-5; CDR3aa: CASSREQETQYF
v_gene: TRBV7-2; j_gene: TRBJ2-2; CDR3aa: CASSLPGGVNTGELFF
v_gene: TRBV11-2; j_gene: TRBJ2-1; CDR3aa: CACTQGGNEQFF
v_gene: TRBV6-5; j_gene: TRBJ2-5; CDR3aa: CASSSWTGGGQETQYF